These T cell receptor beta chains were read from a single sample in a study of blood T cell repertoires in COVID-19. The table came from immunoSEQ multiplex PCR; TCRdb's copy has only in-frame clones and leaves some out. The sample has 150,000 to 200,000 clones; around 86% are singletons. The sample consisted of peripheral blood. These receptors were obtained from a man between 65 and 80 years old with acute or convalescent COVID-19. The CDR3 runs from the conserved cysteine through the conserved F or W. The order of the fields is J gene, clone size, V gene, CDR3 length, D gene, CDR3 protein, CDR3 DNA. The D gene is left open where the match is weak. Clone size appears in some rows only: once, few, many, or a class for an expanded clone.

J: TRBJ2-7
size: -
V: TRBV7-2
length: 17
D: TRBD1
CDR3: CASSEASRDRATYEQYF
DNA: TGTGCCAGCAGCGAAGCTTCCCGGGACAGGGCCACCTACGAGCAGTACTTC

J: TRBJ1-4
size: -
V: TRBV19
length: 15
D: TRBD1
CDR3: CASSKGDRGSEKLFF
DNA: TGTGCCAGTAGTAAAGGGGACAGGGGGAGTGAAAAACTGTTTTTT

J: TRBJ2-7
size: once
V: TRBV4-1
length: 13
D: -
CDR3: CASSQAAQAEQYF
DNA: TGCGCCAGCAGCCAAGCCGCCCAGGCCGAGCAGTACTTC

J: TRBJ2-3
size: -
V: TRBV7-9
length: 16
D: TRBD2
CDR3: CASSAAGGGSTDTQYF
DNA: TGTGCCAGCAGCGCAGCGGGGGGAGGAAGCACAGATACGCAGTATTTT

J: TRBJ1-1
size: few
V: TRBV5-8
length: 15
D: -
CDR3: CASSLGDGGITEAFF
DNA: TGTGCCAGCAGCTTGGGGGATGGGGGGATCACTGAAGCTTTCTTT

J: TRBJ1-4
size: -
V: TRBV6-2/TRBV6-3
length: 15
D: TRBD1
CDR3: CASSPATGGPEKLFF
DNA: TGTGCCAGCAGCCCCGCGACAGGGGGGCCTGAAAAACTGTTTTTT

J: TRBJ2-2
size: -
V: TRBV4-2
length: 13
D: -
CDR3: CASSQEGWLELFF
DNA: TGTGCCAGCAGCCAAGAGGGCTGGCTGGAGCTGTTTTTT

J: TRBJ2-5
size: -
V: TRBV12-3/TRBV12-4
length: 13
D: TRBD1
CDR3: CASSRQGGETQYF
DNA: TGTGCCAGCAGTCGACAGGGGGGGGAGACCCAGTACTTC

J: TRBJ1-2
size: -
V: TRBV10-1
length: 13
D: TRBD1
CDR3: CASSSGGDYGYTF
DNA: TGCGCCAGCTCTTCAGGGGGAGACTATGGCTACACCTTC

J: TRBJ2-5
size: -
V: TRBV10-3
length: 14
D: -
CDR3: CAISALRREETQYF
DNA: TGTGCCATCAGTGCTCTTCGGAGGGAGGAGACCCAGTACTTC

J: TRBJ2-1
size: -
V: TRBV4-1
length: 11
D: -
CDR3: CASTLPAGKFF
DNA: TGCGCCAGCACCCTACCGGCAGGGAAGTTCTTC

J: TRBJ1-1
size: -
V: TRBV10-3
length: 15
D: -
CDR3: CAISESGLMNTEAFF
DNA: TGTGCCATCAGTGAGTCGGGACTCATGAACACTGAAGCTTTCTTT

J: TRBJ1-2
size: -
V: TRBV5-1
length: 16
D: -
CDR3: CASSYAPSIFNYGYTF
DNA: TGCGCCAGCAGCTACGCTCCCAGTATTTTCAACTATGGCTACACCTTC

J: TRBJ1-6
size: -
V: TRBV28
length: 12
D: -
CDR3: CASSTTSSPLHF
DNA: TGTGCCAGCAGTACGACATCCTCACCCCTCCACTTT

J: TRBJ2-7
size: -
V: TRBV4-2
length: 15
D: TRBD2
CDR3: CASSQDKTSEYEQYF
DNA: TGTGCCAGCAGCCAAGACAAGACTAGCGAATACGAGCAGTACTTC

J: TRBJ2-3
size: -
V: TRBV18
length: 16
D: TRBD2
CDR3: CASSLSSGAGTDTQYF
DNA: TGTGCCAGCTCACTTTCCTCCGGAGCGGGAACAGATACGCAGTATTTT

J: TRBJ1-5
size: -
V: TRBV6-5
length: 13
D: -
CDR3: CASSYSRDQPQHF
DNA: TGTGCCAGCAGTTACTCGCGGGATCAGCCCCAGCATTTT

J: TRBJ2-7
size: -
V: TRBV14
length: 17
D: TRBD1
CDR3: CASSQSKGQGVNYEQYF
DNA: TGTGCCAGCAGCCAATCAAAGGGACAGGGTGTCAACTACGAGCAGTACTTC

J: TRBJ1-2
size: -
V: TRBV4-2
length: 21
D: -
CDR3: CASSQIDRPQIRAPDSYGYTF
DNA: TGTGCCAGCAGCCAAATCGACAGGCCCCAGATTCGGGCCCCAGATTCCTATGGCTACACCTTC

J: TRBJ2-7
size: -
V: TRBV28
length: 13
D: -
CDR3: CASSPSHSWEQYF
DNA: TGTGCCAGCAGTCCATCCCACTCGTGGGAGCAGTACTTC

J: TRBJ2-2
size: -
V: TRBV30
length: 14
D: -
CDR3: CATGTDSNTGELFF
DNA: TGTGCAACAGGGACGGATTCGAACACCGGGGAGCTGTTTTTT

J: TRBJ2-3
size: -
V: TRBV18
length: 14
D: -
CDR3: CASSPTSMEDTQYF
DNA: TGTGCCAGCTCACCAACTAGCATGGAGGATACGCAGTATTTT

J: TRBJ2-5
size: -
V: TRBV5-1
length: 14
D: -
CDR3: CASRDDGSRETQYF
DNA: TGCGCCAGCAGGGATGACGGCTCTAGAGAGACCCAGTACTTC

J: TRBJ1-1
size: -
V: TRBV4-3
length: 14
D: -
CDR3: CASSRYGGNTEAFF
DNA: TGCGCCAGCAGCCGGTACGGGGGAAACACTGAAGCTTTCTTT

J: TRBJ2-1
size: -
V: TRBV19
length: 16
D: TRBD1
CDR3: CASRPFLGQGRNEQFF
DNA: TGTGCCAGTAGACCCTTTCTAGGACAGGGGAGGAATGAGCAGTTCTTC

J: TRBJ1-1
size: -
V: TRBV7-3
length: 14
D: -
CDR3: CASSPGTGSTEAFF
DNA: TGTGCCAGCAGCCCCGGCACGGGGAGCACTGAAGCTTTCTTT

J: TRBJ2-7
size: -
V: TRBV27
length: 15
D: -
CDR3: CASSLSIGGEWEQYF
DNA: TGTGCCAGCAGTTTATCAATCGGGGGTGAATGGGAGCAGTACTTC

J: TRBJ1-2
size: -
V: TRBV7-2
length: 14
D: TRBD1
CDR3: CASSSRTGSYGYTF
DNA: TGTGCCAGCAGCTCCCGGACAGGGTCCTATGGCTACACCTTC

J: TRBJ2-7
size: -
V: TRBV18
length: 13
D: TRBD1
CDR3: CASLTGDSYEQYF
DNA: TGTGCCAGCTTGACAGGGGACTCCTACGAGCAGTACTTC

J: TRBJ2-5
size: -
V: TRBV5-1
length: 13
D: -
CDR3: CASSEGMKQTQYF
DNA: TGCGCCAGCTCGGAGGGGATGAAACAGACCCAGTACTTC

J: TRBJ2-5
size: -
V: TRBV18
length: 13
D: -
CDR3: CASSLWGRETQYF
DNA: TGTGCCAGCTCACTCTGGGGCCGAGAGACCCAGTACTTC

J: TRBJ2-7
size: -
V: TRBV7-2
length: 14
D: TRBD2
CDR3: CASSLGRGAYEQYF
DNA: TGTGCCAGCAGCTTAGGGCGGGGGGCCTACGAGCAGTACTTC

J: TRBJ1-2
size: few
V: TRBV5-1
length: 15
D: -
CDR3: CASSLESGGFYGYTF
DNA: TGCGCCAGCAGCTTGGAATCGGGAGGGTTCTATGGCTACACCTTC

J: TRBJ1-2
size: -
V: TRBV4-2
length: 14
D: -
CDR3: CASSQASGSYGYTF
DNA: TGTGCCAGCAGCCAAGCATCAGGGTCCTATGGCTACACCTTC

J: TRBJ2-1
size: -
V: TRBV4-3
length: 18
D: TRBD2
CDR3: CASSQVPVLAGRTREQFF
DNA: TGCGCCAGCAGCCAAGTCCCCGTACTAGCGGGCCGCACAAGGGAGCAGTTCTTC

J: TRBJ1-3
size: -
V: TRBV7-3
length: 13
D: TRBD1
CDR3: CASRPQGGNTIYF
DNA: TGTGCCAGCAGACCACAGGGGGGAAACACCATATATTTT

J: TRBJ2-1
size: -
V: TRBV29-1
length: 14
D: TRBD2
CDR3: CSVERLAGVDEQFF
DNA: TGCAGCGTTGAAAGGCTAGCGGGAGTGGATGAGCAGTTCTTC

J: TRBJ2-3
size: -
V: TRBV6-5
length: 14
D: -
CDR3: CASSSPWSADTQYF
DNA: TGTGCCAGCAGTTCTCCCTGGAGCGCAGATACGCAGTATTTT

J: TRBJ1-1
size: -
V: TRBV6-1
length: 16
D: -
CDR3: CASSDLGGRMNTEAFF
DNA: TGTGCCAGCAGTGATCTCGGGGGGCGCATGAACACTGAAGCTTTCTTT

J: TRBJ2-3
size: -
V: TRBV4-3
length: 16
D: TRBD1
CDR3: CASSQSRTGGLDTQYF
DNA: TGCGCCAGCAGCCAGTCCAGGACAGGGGGTTTAGATACGCAGTATTTT

J: TRBJ1-6
size: -
V: TRBV7-9
length: 16
D: TRBD1
CDR3: CASSLQQGLYGAPLHF
DNA: TGTGCCAGCAGCTTACAACAGGGGCTCTATGGGGCACCCCTCCACTTT

J: TRBJ2-5
size: -
V: TRBV9
length: 15
D: -
CDR3: CASSAGPGEGETQYF
DNA: TGTGCCAGCAGCGCCGGTCCAGGGGAAGGGGAGACCCAGTACTTC

J: TRBJ1-6
size: -
V: TRBV2
length: 14
D: -
CDR3: CASVEDSHNSPLHF
DNA: TGTGCCAGCGTTGAGGACAGCCATAATTCACCCCTCCACTTT